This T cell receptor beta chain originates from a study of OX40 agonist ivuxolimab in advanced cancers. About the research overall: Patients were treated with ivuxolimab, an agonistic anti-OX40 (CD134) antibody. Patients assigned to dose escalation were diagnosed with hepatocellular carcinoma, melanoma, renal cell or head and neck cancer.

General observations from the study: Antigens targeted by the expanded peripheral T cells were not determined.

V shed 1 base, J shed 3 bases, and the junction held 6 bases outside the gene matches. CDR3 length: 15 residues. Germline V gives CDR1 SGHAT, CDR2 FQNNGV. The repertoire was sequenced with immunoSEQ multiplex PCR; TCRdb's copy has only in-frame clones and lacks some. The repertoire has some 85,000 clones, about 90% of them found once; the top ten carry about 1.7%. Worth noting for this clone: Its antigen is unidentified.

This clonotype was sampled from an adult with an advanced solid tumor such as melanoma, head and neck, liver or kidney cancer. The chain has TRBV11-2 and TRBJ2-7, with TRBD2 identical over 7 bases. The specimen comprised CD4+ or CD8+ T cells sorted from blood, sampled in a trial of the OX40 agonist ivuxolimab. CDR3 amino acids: CASSLVRGRYYEQYF. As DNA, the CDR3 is TGTGCCAGCAGCTTAGTACGCGGGAGATACTACGAGCAGTACTTC.